The rows below give T cell receptor beta chains drawn from one sample of a study of blood T cell repertoires in COVID-19. The repertoire was sequenced with immunoSEQ multiplex PCR; TCRdb's copy has only in-frame clones and lacks some. The sample has about 280,000 clones, 87% seen once; the top ten hold about 5.7%. Sequencing used PBMCs or T cells enriched from blood (not recorded which). The source of these receptors is a woman aged 40 to 55 who had recovered from COVID-19. Each CDR3 is given with its conserved first and last residue. A D gene is named only where the DNA matches it firmly.

J	D	V	DNA	CDR3
TRBJ1-4	.	TRBV28	TGTGCCAGCAGTCCCCTGTCTGAAAAACTGTTTTTT	CASSPLSEKLFF
TRBJ1-2	TRBD1	TRBV6-5	TGTGCCAGCAGTTACACCCGGACAGGCTATGGCTACACCTTC	CASSYTRTGYGYTF
TRBJ1-6	.	TRBV5-5	TGTGCCAGCAGCTTGTTAGGCGGGATCAATTCACCCCTCCACTTT	CASSLLGGINSPLHF
TRBJ2-3	.	TRBV4-3	TGCGCCAGCAGCCAAGGGCTAGGGGGCACAGATACGCAGTATTTT	CASSQGLGGTDTQYF
TRBJ2-3	.	TRBV18	TGTGCCAGCTCACCGGGCGCGGGCATAGATACGCAGTATTTT	CASSPGAGIDTQYF
TRBJ2-7	TRBD1	TRBV30	TGTGCCTGGAGAAACAGGGGCGAAAACGAGCAGTACTTC	CAWRNRGENEQYF
TRBJ2-4	.	TRBV7-2	TGTGCCAGCAGCCCAACTAGCCCCATTCAGTACTTC	CASSPTSPIQYF
TRBJ2-3	TRBD2	TRBV19	TGTGCCAGTAGTATATTCCCTCCTAGCGGGAGGGTTGATACGCAGTATTTT	CASSIFPPSGRVDTQYF
TRBJ2-1	.	TRBV2	TGTGCCAGCAGCAGAGGACTAAACAATGAGCAGTTCTTC	CASSRGLNNEQFF
TRBJ1-4	.	TRBV5-1	TGCGCCAGCAGCCCCGGGGAGACGGGTGAAAAACTGTTTTTT	CASSPGETGEKLFF